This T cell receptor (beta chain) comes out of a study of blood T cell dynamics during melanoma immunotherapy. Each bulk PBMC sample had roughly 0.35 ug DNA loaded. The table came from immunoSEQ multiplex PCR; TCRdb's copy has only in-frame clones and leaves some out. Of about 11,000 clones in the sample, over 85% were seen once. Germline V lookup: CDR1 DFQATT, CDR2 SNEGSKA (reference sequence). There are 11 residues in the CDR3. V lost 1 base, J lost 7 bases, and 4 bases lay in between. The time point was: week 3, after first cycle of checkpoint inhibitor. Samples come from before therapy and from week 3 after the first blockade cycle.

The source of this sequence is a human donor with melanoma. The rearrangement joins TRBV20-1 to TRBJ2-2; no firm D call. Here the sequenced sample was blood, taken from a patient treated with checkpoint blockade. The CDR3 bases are TGCAGTGCTAGAGTTGGCGGGGAGCTGTTTTTT. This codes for CSARVGGELFF.